This T cell receptor beta chain was captured by sequencing in a study of CD8 T cells in ankylosing spondylitis. General observations from the study: Matched ankylosing spondylitis synovial fluid reportedly showed significant enrichment of disease-linked clones. Ankylosing spondylitis blood seemed to carry a telltale TCR beta motif made of several highly homologous variants.

From the 5' RACE reads, TCRdb called clonotypes with MiXCR, one entry per CDR3 protein. This repertoire shows some 130,000 distinct CDR3 sequences, approximately 7.3% found once; its top ten account for around 12%. Remarks on this clonotype: Its antigen remains unidentified.

The TCR originated in a female donor with ankylosing spondylitis or in good health (not recorded which). Material for sequencing was blood, either unsorted or a sorted T cell fraction (not recorded which).

The CDR3 sequence is CASSVSPAPNGYTF. The CDR3 coding sequence is TGTGCCAGCAGCGTAAGCCCGGCCCCAAATGGCTACACCTTC. The V gene is TRBV9, the J gene TRBJ1-2; D gene uncertain. CDR3 length equals 14 residues. Germline CDR1 is SGDLS and CDR2 is YYNGEE. V lost 1 base and J lost 6, with 13 bases in between.